Below, one TCR beta chain is given with its context. The antigen is not known. Data came from immunoSEQ multiplex PCR; TCRdb stores just in-frame clones and leaves some out. Of a few million clones listed, 90% to 95% are singletons. The data derive from a study of shared clonotypes between healthy human individuals. General study findings and limits: Naive subsets generally had larger estimated richness than memory subsets. Of the naive CD4 clonotypes, approximately 5% were shared across several donors.

CDR3 length: 17 amino acids. V was shortened by 1 base and J by 4 bases, with 19 bases between the two germline ends. Germline V gene sequence: CDR1 MGHRA, CDR2 YSYEKL. The source is a man aged 18 to 30 in good health. The sequenced material came from naive CD4+ T cells sorted from blood. This sample's subset: CD45RA+ positively selected. The J gene is TRBJ1-2, the V gene TRBV4-1; possible D gene TRBD1, 5 bases. CDR3 DNA sequence: TGCGCCAGCAGCCAAGGGGGGAGATTTGAGGGTTCCTATGGCTACACCTTC. Amino acids: CASSQGGRFEGSYGYTF.